This T cell receptor beta chain came from a study of post-analysis software for immune sequencing data. Study details: Clinical courses comprised relapsing-remitting, secondary progressive and progressive-relapsing multiple sclerosis. Study-wide points: With F measure, samples from one preparation batch clustered together strongly. About 5 TRBV segments occurring more often in patients than controls included TRBV5-6, TRBV5-1 and TRBV20-1. Multiple sclerosis patients showed significantly lower normalized Chao1 diversity than controls did.

cDNA libraries for TCR beta contained unique molecular identifiers. Around 500,000 cDNA molecules were obtained per 1 to 10 million input T cells. MiXCR, applied by TCRdb to the PCR reads, yields one record per CDR3 protein. The sample has fewer than 850,000 distinct CDR3 sequences, 25% to 30% seen once. To note about this clonotype: What it binds is not known.

The CDR3 runs to 15 residues. V shed 6 bases, J shed 2 bases, and the junction held 11 bases outside the gene matches. Looked up from germline, CDR1 is DFQATT and CDR2 is SNEGSKA (reference sequence). The chain joins TRBV20-1 to TRBJ2-3, with 7 bases aligning to TRBD2. The TCR originated in a girl aged 10-17 years with multiple sclerosis. The sequencing input was blood. For the CDR3, the DNA is TGCAGTGCCCAGACCCCGGGGGGAAACACAGATACGCAGTATTTT. Translated, it gives CSAQTPGGNTDTQYF.